Below, 31 T cell receptor beta chains from the same sample are listed, as sequenced in a study of T cells in Graves' hyperthyroidism and ophthalmopathy. What was amplified from RNA transcripts were TCR beta CDR3 regions. The HTBI set primed first-round TCR CDR3 RT-PCR. TCRdb recomputed calls from the multiplex PCR reads with MiXCR, one row per CDR3 protein. In the table there are about 180,000 distinct CDR3 sequences, over 15% of which are singletons. Sequenced material: blood. Receptors originate from a woman aged 50 to 65 with Graves' hyperthyroidism.

There are many counts of this clonotype. The junction departs from the called germline gene at one end, perhaps through a read error. The chain has TRBV12-5 and TRBJ2-2; TRBD1 or TRBD2 may be the D gene (5 bases each). The V gene's germline CDR1 is LGHNT and CDR2 FRNRAP. This CDR3 region has 13 residues. CDR3 DNA sequence: TGTGCTAGTGGGTTGGGGGTAACCGGGGAGCTGTTTTTT. Amino acid sequence: CASGLGVTGELFF.

This clonotype was observed a handful of times. CDR3 DNA sequence: TGTGCCAGCAGCCAAGATCGGGGGCCCCAGAGCACAGATACGCAGTATTTT. Its translation is CASSQDRGPQSTDTQYF. This chain links TRBV4-2 with TRBJ2-3; D tentatively reads TRBD1 or TRBD2 (6 bases each). This CDR3 comprises 17 residues. The germline V gene encodes CDR1 LGHNA and CDR2 YNFKEQ. Trimming removed 0 bases at V and 0 bases at J, with 13 bases between.

This clonotype was seen ten or more times. V gene TRBV6-5 combines with J gene TRBJ2-5; TRBD1 aligns across 7 bases. Germline-derived CDR1 and CDR2 are MNHEY and SVGAGI. V lost 2 bases to trimming and J lost 4 bases; unmatched junction nucleotides: 7. This CDR3 is built from 15 residues. The CDR3 DNA reads TGTGCCAGCAGTTACCTGACAGGGTACCCAGAGACCCAGTACTTC. Encoded protein: CASSYLTGYPETQYF.

The V gene is TRBV6-2 or TRBV6-3, the J gene TRBJ2-5; 7 bases align to TRBD1. This CDR3 has 15 residues. The germline V gene encodes CDR1 MNHEY and CDR2 SVGEGT. The ends lost 8 bases at V and 4 bases at J; junction bases unmatched: 13. CDR3 sequence: CASRDSPSGGETQYF. The CDR3 nucleotides read TGTGCCAGCCGGGACAGCCCAAGTGGGGGAGAGACCCAGTACTTC.

This clonotype came up many times. This chain uses TRBV19 with TRBJ2-1; unclear D gene. Germline V lookup: CDR1 LNHDA, CDR2 SQIVND (reference sequence). This CDR3 comprises 13 residues. The ends were cut back, 1 base at V and 5 bases at J, with 6 bases in the middle. Here the CDR3 reads CASSIVGNNEQFF. The CDR3 bases are TGTGCCAGTAGTATAGTTGGCAACAATGAGCAGTTCTTC.

This clonotype has at least ten counts. The V call is TRBV5-1, the J call TRBJ2-5; D may match TRBD1 or TRBD2 (5 bases each). This CDR3 is 16 amino acids long. CDR1 and CDR2 from the germline V gene are SGHRS and YFSETQ. The V gene lost 0 bases and the J gene lost 5 bases, with 17 bases spanning the gap. The CDR3 bases are TGCGCCAGCAGCTTGGCCGGAATGGGGGTACGCGAGACCCAGTACTTC. Amino acid sequence: CASSLAGMGVRETQYF. The complete variable domain, with remaining parts taken from reference TRBV5-1 and TRBJ2-5, reads KAGVTQTPRYLIKTRGQQVTLSCSPISGHRSVSWYQQTPGQGLQFLFEYFSETQRNKGNFPGRFSGRQFSNSRSEMNVSTLELGDSALYLCASSLAGMGVRETQYFGPGTRLLVL.

This clonotype was picked up many times. This CDR3 is CASSPGTRHRYF. The DNA of the CDR3 is TGTGCCAGCAGTCCCGGGACCCGGCATCGGTATTTT. This sequence joins TRBV6-1 and TRBJ2-3, with D perhaps being TRBD1 or TRBD2 (5 bases each). Germline CDR1 MNHNS, CDR2 SASEGT. The CDR3 is 12 amino acids. Deletions cut 5 bases from V and 14 bases from J, with 17 bases between.

Many counts were recorded for this clonotype. The V and J genes are TRBV24-1 and TRBJ1-2; 7 bases fit TRBD1. CDR3 length equals 13 residues. Trimming cost V 0 bases and J 8 bases; bases outside gene matches: 2. Per germline, CDR1 KGHDR and CDR2 SFDVKD. CDR3 amino acids: CATSDLDRDGYTF. The CDR3 DNA is TGTGCCACCAGTGATTTGGACAGGGACGGCTACACCTTC.

This clonotype was detected ten times or more. The chain uses TRBV20-1 and TRBJ2-1; 9 nucleotides align to TRBD2. This CDR3 contains 16 residues. The J segment lost 8 bases and the V segment lost 2 bases, leaving 13 bases of the junction unmatched. Germline CDR1 DFQATT, CDR2 SNEGSKA (reference sequence). The CDR3 nucleotides are TGCAGTGCTAGAAGCCCTGGAGGCGGGGGGGGGTATGAGCAGTTCTTC. It is translated as CSARSPGGGGGYEQFF.

The sample holds many counts of this clonotype. The rearrangement uses TRBV7-8 and TRBJ1-5; D gene unclear. This CDR3 is 14 amino acids long. Germline CDR1 reads SGHVS; CDR2 reads FQNEAQ. V gave up 2 bases and J gave up 11 bases, with 16 bases separating them. The CDR3 region is CASSLSTSLSSQHF. CDR3 in DNA: TGTGCCAGCAGCTTAAGTACCTCCCTTTCGTCCCAGCATTTT.

V and J are TRBV7-9 and TRBJ2-7; 9 bases map to TRBD1. In germline, CDR1 is SEHNR, CDR2 FQNEAQ (reference sequence). The V gene end was trimmed by 5 bases and the J gene end by 4 bases; junction bases not matched to a gene: 12. This CDR3 spans 16 amino acids. The CDR3 nucleotides read TGTGCCAGCAGCCATTCCGGGACAGGGTTAACATACGAGCAGTACTTC. This codes for CASSHSGTGLTYEQYF. The complete variable domain, with remaining parts taken from reference TRBV7-9 and TRBJ2-7, reads DTGVSQNPRHKITKRGQNVTFRCDPISEHNRLYWYRQTLGQGPEFLTYFQNEAQLEKSRLLSDRFSAERPKGSFSTLEIQRTEQGDSAMYLCASSHSGTGLTYEQYFGPGTRLTVT.

This clonotype occurred many times. The rearrangement uses TRBV27 and TRBJ2-7, with no clear D. The ends were cut back, 0 bases at V and 3 bases at J, with 9 bases in the middle. The CDR3 extends over 14 amino acids. CDR1 is MNHEY and CDR2 is SMNVEV in the germline V gene (reference sequence). Here the CDR3 DNA reads TGTGCCAGCAGTTTATCAGGGATAGGCTACGAGCAGTACTTC. Amino acid sequence: CASSLSGIGYEQYF.

The sample holds many counts of this clonotype. The chain links TRBV3-1 to TRBJ1-1; no definite D call. CDR3 length: 15 residues. Between the trimmed V and J ends, which lost 6 bases and 14 bases, there was a span of 28 bases. Germline V gives CDR1 LGHDT, CDR2 YNNKEL (reference sequence). The DNA for the CDR3 is TGTGCCAGCAGACTACAAGGCTTGACGAGGGTGGATTTGTTCTTT. It translates to CASRLQGLTRVDLFF.

This clonotype was observed many times. V usage is TRBV19 and J usage is TRBJ2-2; tentatively, D is TRBD2 (5 bases). The CDR3 loop spans 16 amino acids. Germline CDR1 reads LNHDA; CDR2 reads SQIVND (reference sequence). Trimming removed 6 bases from V and 1 base from J, with 15 bases in between. The CDR3 sequence: CASRRGSRRNTGELFF. For the CDR3, the DNA is TGTGCCAGTAGAAGAGGGTCTAGGAGGAACACCGGGGAGCTGTTTTTT.

This clonotype was observed many times. This chain uses TRBV28 with TRBJ2-7, with D perhaps matching TRBD1 (6 bases). The CDR3 extends over 16 amino acids. Trimming cost V 3 bases and J 3 bases, with 18 bases left between them. CDR1 and CDR2 (germline): MDHEN, SYDVKM. Here the CDR3 DNA reads TGTGCCAGCAGTTTTGACTTAGGGACATCGCTCTACGAGCAGTACTTC. This encodes CASSFDLGTSLYEQYF.

This clonotype appeared many times. The chain uses TRBV6-1 and TRBJ1-1; 7 nucleotides match TRBD1. V shed 7 bases, J shed 1 base, and the junction held 9 bases outside the gene matches. The CDR3 spans 15 residues. Germline CDR1 MNHNS, CDR2 SASEGT. The CDR3 region is CASNLQGRGNTEAFF. The DNA of the CDR3 is TGTGCCAGCAATTTACAGGGGAGGGGGAACACTGAAGCTTTCTTT.

This clonotype was seen many times. CDR3 in amino acids: CASSLLAGPYGYTF. CDR3 coding DNA: TGTGCCAGCAGTTTGCTGGCAGGGCCCTATGGCTACACCTTC. The chain combines TRBV12-3 or TRBV12-4 with TRBJ1-2, with D tentatively TRBD1 (5 bases). This CDR3 contains 14 residues. V was cut by 3 bases and J by 4 bases, with 12 bases left in between.

This chain joins TRBV27 and TRBJ1-1; 8 bases line up with TRBD1. V lost 6 bases and J lost 4; bases outside the gene matches: 4. Germline V lookup: CDR1 MNHEY, CDR2 SMNVEV (reference sequence). The CDR3 extends over 13 amino acids. DNA of the CDR3: TGTGCCAGCAGGATCACAGGGGGCACTGAAGCTTTCTTT. Translation: CASRITGGTEAFF.

The J gene is TRBJ1-1, the V gene TRBV7-8; the D gene is possibly TRBD1 (5 bases). The CDR3 loop spans 15 amino acids. Trimming left V 0 bases short and J 3 bases short, with 11 bases between. Germline CDR1 SGHVS, CDR2 FQNEAQ. CDR3 nucleotide sequence: TGTGCCAGCAGCTTAGCGGTGGGGGGGTACACTGAAGCTTTCTTT. Its translation: CASSLAVGGYTEAFF.

This clonotype was picked up many times. This chain joins TRBV2 and TRBJ1-5; D not resolved. V was cut by 3 bases and J by 6 bases, with 27 bases left in between. This CDR3 region has 19 residues. Per the germline V gene, CDR1 is SNHLY and CDR2 is FYNNEI. CDR3 in amino acids: CASSDTTTPSERSSQPQHF. DNA of the CDR3: TGTGCCAGCAGTGACACGACCACCCCCTCGGAAAGATCCTCTCAGCCCCAGCATTTT.

V and J are TRBV20-1 and TRBJ1-5, with 9 bases aligning to TRBD1. J was trimmed by 3 bases and V by 1 base; bases with no gene match: 7. The CDR3 contains 16 residues. The germline gives CDR1 DFQATT, CDR2 SNEGSKA (reference sequence). The CDR3 here is CSARGPGTGLNQPQHF. CDR3 nucleotide sequence: TGCAGTGCTAGAGGTCCCGGGACAGGGCTCAATCAGCCCCAGCATTTT.

In its sample, this clonotype was seen many times. The chain employs TRBV20-1 and TRBJ2-1, with TRBD2 matching over 8 bases. V was pared by 2 bases and J by 15 bases, with 6 bases of the junction left unmatched. Germline-derived CDR1 and CDR2 are DFQATT and SNEGSKA (reference sequence). The CDR3 sequence is 11 residues long. CDR3 amino acids: CSARSKRGWFF. CDR3 nucleotide sequence: TGCAGTGCTAGATCCAAGCGGGGGTGGTTCTTC.

This clonotype was observed many times. V usage is TRBV6-2 or TRBV6-3 and J usage is TRBJ1-1, with D unclear. Trimming removed 2 bases from V and 1 base from J, with 8 bases in between. CDR1 and CDR2 (germline): MNHEY, SVGEGT. The CDR3 consists of 14 residues. CDR3 in DNA: TGTGCCAGCAGTTACGGGATATCGAACACTGAAGCTTTCTTT. It yields the protein CASSYGISNTEAFF.

In its sample, this clonotype was seen many times. V and J are TRBV18 and TRBJ1-1; the D is unclear. Germline assignment: CDR1 KGHSH and CDR2 LQKENI. The CDR3 totals 13 residues. The V end lost 6 bases, the J end lost 1 base, and 9 bases lay between the germline ends. CDR3 in DNA: TGTGCCAGCTCTCCGGACTGGAACACTGAAGCTTTCTTT. It is translated as CASSPDWNTEAFF.

This clonotype showed up many times. J is TRBJ2-1 and V is TRBV28; 9 nucleotides agree with TRBD1. Germline CDR1 MDHEN, CDR2 SYDVKM. Germline trimming cut 4 bases from V and 12 bases from J; bases unmatched to any gene: 13. The CDR3 is 15 amino acids. CDR3 residues: CASSSAGTGLFLQFF. In DNA form, the CDR3 reads TGTGCCAGCAGTTCCGCCGGGACAGGGTTGTTCTTGCAGTTCTTC.

This clonotype was seen ten or more times. The chain recombines TRBV20-1 with TRBJ1-6, with 10 bases matching TRBD1. Germline loops: CDR1 DFQATT, CDR2 SNEGSKA (reference sequence). The junction had 10 bases not matched to a gene; V was cut back by 5 bases and J by 12 bases. The CDR3 is 14 residues long. This chain's CDR3 is CSASPGTGVGPLHF. The CDR3 coding sequence is TGCAGTGCTTCTCCCGGGACAGGGGTGGGACCCCTCCACTTT.

This clonotype has ten or more counts. The rearrangement links TRBV20-1 to TRBJ2-7, with 8 nucleotides matching TRBD1. V was pared by 6 bases and J by 9 bases, with 10 bases of the junction left unmatched. CDR3 length: 12 residues. Germline values: CDR1 DFQATT, CDR2 SNEGSKA (reference sequence). The chain's CDR3 is CSAGILQGAQYF. In DNA, the CDR3 is TGCAGTGCCGGTATACTTCAGGGGGCGCAGTACTTC.

J is TRBJ2-1 and V is TRBV7-9; D is ambiguous. Trimming removed 1 base at V and 9 bases at J, with 7 bases between. This CDR3 spans 12 amino acids. Germline CDR1 and CDR2: SEHNR and FQNEAQ (reference sequence). CDR3 region: CASSLGATEQFF. DNA of the CDR3: TGTGCCAGCAGCTTAGGAGCGACTGAGCAGTTCTTC.

This clonotype was seen ten or more times. This rearrangement joins TRBV5-1 to TRBJ2-5; 8 bases are shared with TRBD1. The CDR3 totals 15 residues. After removal of 4 bases from V and 4 bases from J, the junction contained 9 bases not matched to a gene. CDR1 and CDR2 (germline): SGHRS, YFSETQ. The CDR3 nucleotides are TGCGCCAGCAGCCCTCCGACAGGGGTAGGAGAGACCCAGTACTTC. It encodes CASSPPTGVGETQYF.

This clonotype was recorded many times. V gene TRBV7-8 combines with J gene TRBJ1-1, with 7 bases identical to TRBD1. V shed 7 bases, J shed 0 bases, and the junction held 5 bases outside the gene matches. CDR3 size: 14 residues. The V gene's germline CDR1 is SGHVS and CDR2 FQNEAQ. The CDR3 region is CASNVGGMNTEAFF. In nucleotides, the CDR3 is TGTGCCAGCAACGTAGGGGGCATGAACACTGAAGCTTTCTTT.

This sequence joins TRBV4-3 and TRBJ1-5; 7 bases align to TRBD1. The germline gives CDR1 LGHNA, CDR2 YSLEER. The length of the CDR3 is 16 residues. With V trimmed by 0 bases and J by 2 bases, 4 bases remained unmatched. CDR3 coding DNA: TGCGCCAGCAGCCAAGACAGACAGGGTGGCAATCAGCCCCAGCATTTT. This sequence encodes CASSQDRQGGNQPQHF.